This TCR beta chain was retrieved from a study of T cell responses to AZD1222 COVID-19 vaccine. Study-wide background: Pooling was applied to second doses at about 4 or about 12 weeks. General observations from the study: Two AZD1222 administrations were followed by greater Spike-specific TCR breadth and depth.

Details on this clone: What it recognizes is unknown.

Sequencing used immunoSEQ multiplex PCR; TCRdb keeps in-frame clones, though not all of them. The sample carries tens of thousands of clones, just over 85% recorded once. V gave up 3 bases and J gave up 9 bases; unmatched junction bases: 10. This CDR3 is built from 14 residues. Germline V gene sequence: CDR1 SEHNR, CDR2 FQNEAQ (reference sequence). V usage is TRBV7-9 and J usage is TRBJ2-7; 8 bases fit TRBD1. The sample in question was peripheral blood, obtained on day 0 of AZD1222 vaccination. The sequence came from an adult in good health. CDR3 residues: CASSLGQGAEGQYF. The CDR3 DNA reads as TGTGCCAGCAGCTTGGGGCAGGGGGCGGAAGGGCAGTACTTC.